The clone carrying this T cell receptor beta chain showed up just a few times. TCRdb reprocessed the RT-PCR reads with MiXCR, giving one entry per CDR3 protein. The sample comprises 700,000 to 900,000 distinct CDR3 sequences, about 20% of which are singletons, and around 9.6% rests with the top ten. The sample originates from a study of response to subunit inactivated influenza vaccine. The germline gives CDR1 MDHEN, CDR2 SYDVKM. V shed 4 bases and J 4 bases; nucleotides not matched to a gene: 7. This CDR3 is built from 16 residues. Sequenced material: PBMCs from blood, taken roughly 5 days after vaccination. The V call is TRBV28, the J call TRBJ2-1; 10 positions agree with TRBD2. This receptor was taken from a man aged 45 to 65 who received an inactivated influenza vaccine. CDR3 nucleotides: TGTGCCAGCAGTTCAAGGTTACTAGCGGGGTACAATGAGCAGTTCTTC. It specifies CASSSRLLAGYNEQFF. Together with reference TRBV28 and TRBJ2-1, the CDR3 gives the full variable domain: DVKVTQSSRYLVKRTGEKVFLECVQDMDHENMFWYRQDPGLGLRLIYFSYDVKMKEKGDIPEGYSVSREKKERFSLILESASTNQTSMYLCASSSRLLAGYNEQFFGPGTRLTVL.